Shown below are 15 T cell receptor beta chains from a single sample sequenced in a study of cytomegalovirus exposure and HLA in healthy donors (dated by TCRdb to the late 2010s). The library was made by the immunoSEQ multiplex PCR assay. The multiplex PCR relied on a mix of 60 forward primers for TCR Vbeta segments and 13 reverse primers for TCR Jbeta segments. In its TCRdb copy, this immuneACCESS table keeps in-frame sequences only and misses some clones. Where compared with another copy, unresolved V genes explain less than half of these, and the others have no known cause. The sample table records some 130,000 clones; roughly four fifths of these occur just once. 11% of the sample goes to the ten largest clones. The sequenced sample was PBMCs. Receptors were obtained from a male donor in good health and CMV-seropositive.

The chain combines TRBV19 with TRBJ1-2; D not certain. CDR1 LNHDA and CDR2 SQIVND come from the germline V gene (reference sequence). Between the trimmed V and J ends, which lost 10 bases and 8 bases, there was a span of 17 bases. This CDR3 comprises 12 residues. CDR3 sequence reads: CATSYQIGGYTF. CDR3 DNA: TGTGCCACCTCTTATCAAATCGGGGGCTACACCTTC.

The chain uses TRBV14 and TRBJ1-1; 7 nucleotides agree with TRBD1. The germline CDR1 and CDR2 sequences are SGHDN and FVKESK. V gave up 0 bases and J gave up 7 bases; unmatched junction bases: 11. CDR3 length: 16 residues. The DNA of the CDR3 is TGTGCCAGCAGCCAAGACATAGGACAGGCAGTAATTGAAGCTTTCTTT. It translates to CASSQDIGQAVIEAFF.

CDR3 coding DNA: TGTGCCAGCAGCTTGGTGGGGACAATTAATTCACCCCTCCACTTT. Protein: CASSLVGTINSPLHF. V and J are TRBV5-6 and TRBJ1-6; TRBD1 is a possible D gene (6 bases). The CDR3 spans 15 residues. Trimming took 0 bases from V and 6 from J, leaving 10 bases between them. The V gene's germline CDR1 is SGHDT and CDR2 YYEEEE.

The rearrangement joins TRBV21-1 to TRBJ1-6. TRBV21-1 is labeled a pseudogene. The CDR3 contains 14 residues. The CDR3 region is CASTSEGASSPLHF. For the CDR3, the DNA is TGTGCCAGCACCTCGGAGGGCGCGAGCTCACCCCTCCACTTT.

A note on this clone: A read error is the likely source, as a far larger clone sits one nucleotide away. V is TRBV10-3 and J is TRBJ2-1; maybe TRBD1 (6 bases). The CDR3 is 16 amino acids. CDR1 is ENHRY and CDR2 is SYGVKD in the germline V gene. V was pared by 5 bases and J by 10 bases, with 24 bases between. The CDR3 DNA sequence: TGTGCCATCAGTTACGAAGGGGGTGGGAGCCGCGGGGAGCAGTTCTTC. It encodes CAISYEGGGSRGEQFF.

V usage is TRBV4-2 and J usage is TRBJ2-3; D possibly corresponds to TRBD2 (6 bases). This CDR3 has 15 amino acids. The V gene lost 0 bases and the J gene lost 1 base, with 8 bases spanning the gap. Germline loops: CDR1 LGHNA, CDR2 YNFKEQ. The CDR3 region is CASSQETSGTDTQYF. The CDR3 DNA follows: TGTGCCAGCAGCCAAGAGACTAGTGGCACAGATACGCAGTATTTT.

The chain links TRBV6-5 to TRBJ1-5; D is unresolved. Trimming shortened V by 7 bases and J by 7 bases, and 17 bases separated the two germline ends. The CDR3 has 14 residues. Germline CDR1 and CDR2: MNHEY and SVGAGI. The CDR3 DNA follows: TGTGCCAGCATTCTCCAAGAAGGCGGGCAGCCCCAGCATTTT. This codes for CASILQEGGQPQHF.

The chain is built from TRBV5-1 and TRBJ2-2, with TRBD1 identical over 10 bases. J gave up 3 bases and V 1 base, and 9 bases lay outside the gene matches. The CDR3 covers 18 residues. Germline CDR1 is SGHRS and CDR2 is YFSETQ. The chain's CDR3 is CASSLTYLGTGDTGELFF. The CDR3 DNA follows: TGCGCCAGCAGCTTGACCTATCTTGGGACAGGGGACACCGGGGAGCTGTTTTTT.

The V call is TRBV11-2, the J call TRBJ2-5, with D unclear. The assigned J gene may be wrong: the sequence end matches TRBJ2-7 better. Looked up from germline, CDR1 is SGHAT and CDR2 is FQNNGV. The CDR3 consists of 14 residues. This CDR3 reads CASSLDRQSYEQYF. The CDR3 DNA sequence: TGTGCCAGCAGCTTAGATCGTCAATCCTACGAGCAGTACTTC.

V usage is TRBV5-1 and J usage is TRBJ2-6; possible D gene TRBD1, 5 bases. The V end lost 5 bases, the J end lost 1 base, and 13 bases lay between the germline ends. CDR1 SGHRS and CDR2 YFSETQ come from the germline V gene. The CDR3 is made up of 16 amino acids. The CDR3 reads CASRVQATSGANVLTF. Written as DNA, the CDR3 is TGCGCCAGCAGGGTACAGGCCACATCTGGGGCCAACGTCCTGACTTTC.

As DNA, the CDR3 is TGTGCCAGCAGCTTAACAAGAGACAGTGAAGCTTTCTTT. Translation: CASSLTRDSEAFF. The rearrangement joins TRBV7-3 to TRBJ1-1; D perhaps matches TRBD1 (5 bases). Trimming removed 0 bases from V and 7 bases from J, with 9 bases in between. This CDR3 has 13 amino acids. Per the germline V gene, CDR1 is SGHTA and CDR2 is FQGTGA.

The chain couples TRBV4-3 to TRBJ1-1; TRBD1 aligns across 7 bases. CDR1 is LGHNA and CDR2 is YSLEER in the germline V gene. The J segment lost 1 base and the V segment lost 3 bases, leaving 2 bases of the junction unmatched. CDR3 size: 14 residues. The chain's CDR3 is CASSHGQANTEAFF. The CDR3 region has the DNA TGCGCCAGCAGCCACGGACAGGCGAACACTGAAGCTTTCTTT.

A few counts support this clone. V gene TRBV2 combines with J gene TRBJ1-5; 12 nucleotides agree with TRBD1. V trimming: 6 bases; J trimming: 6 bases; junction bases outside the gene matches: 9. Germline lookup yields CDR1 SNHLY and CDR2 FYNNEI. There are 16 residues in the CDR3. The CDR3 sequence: CASSGDRGRVSQPQHF. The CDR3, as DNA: TGTGCCAGCAGCGGGGACAGGGGGCGCGTATCTCAGCCCCAGCATTTT.

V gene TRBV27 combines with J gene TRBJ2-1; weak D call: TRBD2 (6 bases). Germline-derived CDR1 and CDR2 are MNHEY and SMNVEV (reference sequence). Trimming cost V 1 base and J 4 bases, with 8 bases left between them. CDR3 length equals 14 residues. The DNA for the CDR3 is TGTGCCAGCAGTTTATTTGCGGGATACAATGAGCAGTTCTTC. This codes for CASSLFAGYNEQFF.

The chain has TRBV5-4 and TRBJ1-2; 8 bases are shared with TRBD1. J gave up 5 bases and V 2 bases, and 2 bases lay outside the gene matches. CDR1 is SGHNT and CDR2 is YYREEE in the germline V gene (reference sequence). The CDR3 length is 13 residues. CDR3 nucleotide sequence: TGTGCCAGCAGCTTTACAGGGGGTTATGGCTACACCTTC. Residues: CASSFTGGYGYTF.